This paragraph reports one T cell receptor (beta chain). The data originate from a study of blood T cell repertoires in COVID-19. Study background: COVID-19 samples, acute and convalescent, were from the United States, Italy and Spain. The analysed material was cDNA or gDNA that came from T cells, B-cell-depleted T cells, or PBMCs.

The germline CDR1 and CDR2 sequences are MNHEY and SVGAGI. With 6 bases clipped from V and 5 bases from J, the junction kept 6 bases outside the gene matches. The CDR3 sequence is 15 residues long. Original processing methods: The assay estimated nucleated cells by amplifying reference gene primers. Generated by immunoSEQ multiplex PCR, the TCRdb table keeps only in-frame clones and is missing some. V and J calls and clone size come straight from that table; D and trimming were deduced from the DNA. This sample carries 190,000 or so clones, 90% of them seen once, and the ten largest clones take roughly 0.56%.

Specimen: peripheral blood. The sequence derives from a man between 50 and 59 years old with acute or convalescent COVID-19. The chain carries TRBV6-5 and TRBJ2-7; TRBD2 matches 14 bases. The CDR3 is CASRGGTSGSHEQYF. CDR3 DNA sequence: TGTGCCAGCAGGGGGGGGACTAGCGGGAGCCACGAGCAGTACTTC.